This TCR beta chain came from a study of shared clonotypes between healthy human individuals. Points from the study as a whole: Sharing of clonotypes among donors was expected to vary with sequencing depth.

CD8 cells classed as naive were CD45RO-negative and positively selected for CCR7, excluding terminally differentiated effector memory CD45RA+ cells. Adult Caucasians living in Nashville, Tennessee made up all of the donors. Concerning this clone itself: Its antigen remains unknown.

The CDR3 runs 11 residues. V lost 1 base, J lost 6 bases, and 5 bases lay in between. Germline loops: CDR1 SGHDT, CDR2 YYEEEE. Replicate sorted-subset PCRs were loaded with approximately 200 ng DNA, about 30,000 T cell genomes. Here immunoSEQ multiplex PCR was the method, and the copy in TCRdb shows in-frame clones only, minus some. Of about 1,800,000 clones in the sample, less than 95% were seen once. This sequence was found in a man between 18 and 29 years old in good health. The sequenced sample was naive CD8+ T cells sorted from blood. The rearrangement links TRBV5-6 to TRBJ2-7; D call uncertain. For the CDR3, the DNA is TGTGCCAGCAGCTTGCAGAGCGAGCAGTACTTC. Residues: CASSLQSEQYF.